The clone carrying this T cell receptor (beta chain) was recorded many times. The data were taken from a study of identical twins. A single record per CDR3 protein comes from TCRdb applying MiXCR to the 5' RACE reads. There are fewer than 650,000 distinct CDR3 sequences in the sample; under 8.5% occur only once, and 1.6% lies in the top ten. Germline lookup yields CDR1 DFQATT and CDR2 SNEGSKA (reference sequence). V dropped 8 bases and J dropped 2 bases, with 12 bases sitting between them. This CDR3 is 13 amino acids long. The same specimen was also included in a second study, on yellow fever vaccine responses in identical twins.

The chain uses TRBV20-1 and TRBJ2-2; no clear D gene. This receptor was taken from a woman aged 18-29 years in good health. The specimen was PBMCs. CDR3 in DNA: TGCAGTCCTATGAAGACTAACACCGGGGAGCTGTTTTTT. It translates to CSPMKTNTGELFF.